This T cell receptor (beta chain) was found in a study of molecular identifiers for immune sequencing clone quantification. Sorting isolated naive CD8 T cells as CD8+CD4-CCR7+CD45RA+ events. Whole-study findings and limits: Clonotypes surpassing 20 RNA copies contained over 98% of effector molecules, versus under 1% in naive cells.

The V end was cut by 1 base, the J end by 1 base, with 7 bases between. The CDR3 loop spans 14 amino acids. Germline loops: CDR1 PRHDT, CDR2 FYEKMQ (reference sequence). This clonotype showed up many times. Antigen: not known. It was with previously described methods and listed TCR primers that bulk TCR libraries were made. TCRdb re-analysed the PCR reads in MiXCR, keeping a single row per CDR3 protein. The sample contains tens of thousands of distinct CDR3 sequences, around 18% of which appear only once. This TCR was sampled from a human donor in good health. Some libraries in this study had Jurkat cell RNA spiked in. The rearrangement joins TRBV13 to TRBJ1-1; no definite D call. Sequencing used naive CD8+ T cells from blood, with Jurkat cell RNA spiked in. The subset: FACS-sorted CD8+CD4-CCR7+CD45RA+ naive T cells. CDR3 DNA: TGTGCCAGCAGCTTAGACGGCTGGAACACTGAAGCTTTCTTT. Amino acids: CASSLDGWNTEAFF.